The T cell receptor beta chain under discussion was sequenced for a study of vaccination effects on CD4 cells after COVID-19. Background on the study: Post-vaccine specimens arrived a median 72 days past the second dose.

Pools of viral peptides were used by the ViraFEST assay to expand antigen-specific CD4+ T cells ahead of sequencing. Cultured cells yielded isolated CD4+ T cells after less than 11 days. Participants got two doses of BNT162b2 or mRNA-1273 vaccine. Trimming shortened V by 0 bases and J by 4 bases, and 6 bases separated the two germline ends. CDR3 size: 13 residues. CDR1 and CDR2 (germline): MNHEY, SVGEGT. Findings and caveats of the study: From healthy vaccinees, only 1 of 255 vaccine-induced clones also reacted to common cold coronaviruses. There was marked clonal contraction among infection- and vaccine-induced clones late after vaccination.

TCRdb's copy holds only in-frame clones and misses some; the assay was immunoSEQ multiplex PCR. Of roughly 56,000 clones in the sample, around 73% were seen once. As for this clone: Its antigen is not known.

The gene calls are TRBV6-2 or TRBV6-3 and TRBJ1-1, with D possibly TRBD1 on 5 matching bases. The source of this sequence is a human donor who received a COVID-19 vaccine. The source was CD4+ T cells from PBMCs cultured with HCoV-229E spike peptides, collected after COVID-19 vaccination. The CDR3 DNA reads TGTGCCAGCAGTTACTCAGGGGTCACTGAAGCTTTCTTT. This sequence encodes CASSYSGVTEAFF.